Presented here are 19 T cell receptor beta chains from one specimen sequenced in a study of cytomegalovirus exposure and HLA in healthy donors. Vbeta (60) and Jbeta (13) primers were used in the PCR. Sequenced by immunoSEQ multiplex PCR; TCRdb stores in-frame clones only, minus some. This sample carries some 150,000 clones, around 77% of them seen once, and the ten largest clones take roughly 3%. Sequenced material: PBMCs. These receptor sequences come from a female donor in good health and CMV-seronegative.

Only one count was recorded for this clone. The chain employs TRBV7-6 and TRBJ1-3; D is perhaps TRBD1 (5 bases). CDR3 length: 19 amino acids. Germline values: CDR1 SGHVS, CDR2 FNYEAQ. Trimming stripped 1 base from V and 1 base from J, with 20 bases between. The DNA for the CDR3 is TGTGCCAGCAGCTTAGGTACCGGGGGACGGAGCTTATCTGGAAACACCATATATTTT. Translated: CASSLGTGGRSLSGNTIYF.

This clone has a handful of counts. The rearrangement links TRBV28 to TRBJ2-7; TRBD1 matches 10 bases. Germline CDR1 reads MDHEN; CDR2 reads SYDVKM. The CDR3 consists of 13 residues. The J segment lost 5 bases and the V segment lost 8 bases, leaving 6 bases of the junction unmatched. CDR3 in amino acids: CASGQGVPNEQYF. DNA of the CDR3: TGTGCCAGCGGACAGGGGGTTCCAAACGAGCAGTACTTC.

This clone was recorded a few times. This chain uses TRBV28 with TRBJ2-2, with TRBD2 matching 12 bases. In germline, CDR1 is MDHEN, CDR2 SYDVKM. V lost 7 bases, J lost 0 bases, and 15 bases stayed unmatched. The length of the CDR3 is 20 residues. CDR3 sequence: CASTNHGLAGQYANTGELFF. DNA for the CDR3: TGTGCCAGCACAAATCACGGACTAGCGGGACAGTACGCGAACACCGGGGAGCTGTTTTTT. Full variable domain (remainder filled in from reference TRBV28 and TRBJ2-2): DVKVTQSSRYLVKRTGEKVFLECVQDMDHENMFWYRQDPGLGLRLIYFSYDVKMKEKGDIPEGYSVSREKKERFSLILESASTNQTSMYLCASTNHGLAGQYANTGELFFGEGSRLTVL.

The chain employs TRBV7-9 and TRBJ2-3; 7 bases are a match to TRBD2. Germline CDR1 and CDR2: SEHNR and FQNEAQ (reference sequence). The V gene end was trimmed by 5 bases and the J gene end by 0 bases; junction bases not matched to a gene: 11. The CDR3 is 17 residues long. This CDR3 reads CASSNEAGFTSTDTQYF. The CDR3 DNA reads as TGTGCCAGCAGCAACGAAGCGGGGTTTACTAGCACAGATACGCAGTATTTT. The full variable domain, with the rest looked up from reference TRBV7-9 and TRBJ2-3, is DTGVSQNPRHKITKRGQNVTFRCDPISEHNRLYWYRQTLGQGPEFLTYFQNEAQLEKSRLLSDRFSAERPKGSFSTLEIQRTEQGDSAMYLCASSNEAGFTSTDTQYFGPGTRLTVL.

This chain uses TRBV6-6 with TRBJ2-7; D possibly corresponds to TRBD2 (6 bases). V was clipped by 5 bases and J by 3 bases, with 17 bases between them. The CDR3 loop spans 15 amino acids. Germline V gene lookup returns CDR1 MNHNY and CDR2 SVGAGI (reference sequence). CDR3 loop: CASSPSTSSIYEQYF. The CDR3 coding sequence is TGTGCCAGCAGTCCCTCCACTAGCTCAATCTACGAGCAGTACTTC.

This CDR3 is CASRSVFGSGTGYTF. In DNA form, the CDR3 reads TGTGCCAGCAGGTCAGTGTTCGGGAGCGGAACTGGCTACACCTTC. The chain recombines TRBV28 with TRBJ1-2; D call uncertain. This CDR3 has 15 residues. Per germline, CDR1 MDHEN and CDR2 SYDVKM. The V and J ends lost 6 bases and 7 bases respectively, with 21 bases between them.

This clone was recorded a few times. The CDR3 sequence is CASNPQISNEKLFF. DNA for the CDR3: TGTGCCAGCAACCCACAGATTTCTAATGAAAAACTGTTTTTT. The chain carries TRBV6-1 and TRBJ1-4; D call uncertain. CDR1 and CDR2 from the germline V gene are MNHNS and SASEGT. The CDR3 runs 14 residues. Deletions cut 7 bases from V and 3 bases from J, with 12 bases between.

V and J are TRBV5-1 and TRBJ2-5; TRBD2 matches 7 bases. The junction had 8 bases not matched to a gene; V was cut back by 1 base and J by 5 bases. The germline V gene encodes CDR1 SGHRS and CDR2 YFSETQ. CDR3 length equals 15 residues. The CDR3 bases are TGCGCCAGCAGCTTGAACTCTCAGGGAGGGGAGACCCAGTACTTC. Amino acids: CASSLNSQGGETQYF.

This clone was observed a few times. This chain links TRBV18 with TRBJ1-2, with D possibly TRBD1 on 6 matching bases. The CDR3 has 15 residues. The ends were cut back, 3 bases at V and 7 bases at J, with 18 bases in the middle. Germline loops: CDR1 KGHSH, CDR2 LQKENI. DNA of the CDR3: TGTGCCAGCTCACCGACAGGCCGCGGCGGAGGTGGCTACACCTTC. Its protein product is CASSPTGRGGGGYTF.

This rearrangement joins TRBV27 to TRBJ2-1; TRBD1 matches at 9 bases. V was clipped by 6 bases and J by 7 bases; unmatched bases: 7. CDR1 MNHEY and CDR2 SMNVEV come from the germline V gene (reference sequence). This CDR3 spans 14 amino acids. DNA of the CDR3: TGTGCCAGCAGGGCACAGGGGGCGTCGAATGAGCAGTTCTTC. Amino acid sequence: CASRAQGASNEQFF.

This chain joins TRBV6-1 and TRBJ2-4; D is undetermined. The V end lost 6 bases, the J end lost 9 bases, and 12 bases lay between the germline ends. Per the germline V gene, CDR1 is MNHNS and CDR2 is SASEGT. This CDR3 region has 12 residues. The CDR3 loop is CASSDNLSIQYF. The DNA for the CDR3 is TGTGCCAGCAGCGACAATCTAAGCATTCAGTACTTC.

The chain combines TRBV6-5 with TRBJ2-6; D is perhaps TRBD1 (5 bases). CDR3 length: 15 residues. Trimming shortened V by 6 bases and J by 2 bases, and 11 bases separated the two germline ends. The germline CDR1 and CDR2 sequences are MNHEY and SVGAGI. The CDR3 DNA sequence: TGTGCCAGCAGCCAGGACACAGCTGGGGCCAACGTCCTGACTTTC. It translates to CASSQDTAGANVLTF.

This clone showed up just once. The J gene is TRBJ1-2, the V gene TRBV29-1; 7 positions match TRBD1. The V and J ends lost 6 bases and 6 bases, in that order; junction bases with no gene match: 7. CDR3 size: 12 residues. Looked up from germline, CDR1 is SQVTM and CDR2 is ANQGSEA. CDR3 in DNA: TGCAGCGTAGACAGGGATAGTGATGGCTACACCTTC. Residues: CSVDRDSDGYTF.

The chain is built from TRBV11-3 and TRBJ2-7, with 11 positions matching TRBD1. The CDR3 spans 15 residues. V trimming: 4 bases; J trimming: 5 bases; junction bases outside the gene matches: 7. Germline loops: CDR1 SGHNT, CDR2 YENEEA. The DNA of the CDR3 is TGTGCCAGCAGCTCGGGACAGGGGGTGATGGACGAGCAGTACTTC. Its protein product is CASSSGQGVMDEQYF.

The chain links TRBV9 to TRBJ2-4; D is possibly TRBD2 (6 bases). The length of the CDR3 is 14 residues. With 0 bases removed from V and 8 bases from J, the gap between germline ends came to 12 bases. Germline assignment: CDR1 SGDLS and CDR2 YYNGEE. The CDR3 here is CASSVATTGDIQYF. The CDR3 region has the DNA TGTGCCAGCAGCGTAGCAACGACGGGGGACATTCAGTACTTC.

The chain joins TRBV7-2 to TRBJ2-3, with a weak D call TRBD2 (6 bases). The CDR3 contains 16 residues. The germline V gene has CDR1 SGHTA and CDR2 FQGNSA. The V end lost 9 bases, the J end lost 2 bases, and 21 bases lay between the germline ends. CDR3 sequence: CASSRGGTVVTDTQYF. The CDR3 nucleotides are TGTGCCAGTTCTCGGGGCGGGACTGTGGTCACAGATACGCAGTATTTT.

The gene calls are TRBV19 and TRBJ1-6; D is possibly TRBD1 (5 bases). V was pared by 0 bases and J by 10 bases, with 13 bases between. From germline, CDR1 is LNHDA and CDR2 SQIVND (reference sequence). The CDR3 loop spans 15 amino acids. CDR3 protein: CASSIEGVRESPLHF. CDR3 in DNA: TGTGCCAGTAGTATAGAAGGCGTCAGGGAATCACCCCTCCACTTT. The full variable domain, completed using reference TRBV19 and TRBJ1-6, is DGGITQSPKYLFRKEGQNVTLSCEQNLNHDAMYWYRQDPGQGLRLIYYSQIVNDFQKGDIAEGYSVSREKKESFPLTVTSAQKNPTAFYLCASSIEGVRESPLHFGNGTRLTVT.

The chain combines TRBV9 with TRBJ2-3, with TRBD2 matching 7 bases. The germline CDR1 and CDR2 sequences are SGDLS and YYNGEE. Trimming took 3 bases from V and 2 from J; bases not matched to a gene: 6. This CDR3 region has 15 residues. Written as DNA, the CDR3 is TGTGCCAGCAGCGGTCCGGGGGACTACACAGATACGCAGTATTTT. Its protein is CASSGPGDYTDTQYF.

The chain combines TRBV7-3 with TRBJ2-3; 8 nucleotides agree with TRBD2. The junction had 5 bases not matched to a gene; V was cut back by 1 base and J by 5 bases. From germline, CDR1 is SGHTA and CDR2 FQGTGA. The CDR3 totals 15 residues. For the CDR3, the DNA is TGTGCCAGCAGCTTAAACGGGGGGGCCAAAGATACGCAGTATTTT. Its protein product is CASSLNGGAKDTQYF.